The 29 T cell receptor beta chains listed next were all sequenced from one sample in a study of human T cells and chemical hapten exposure. The time point was: pre-sensitization, week 0. Treatment specified: therapeutic diphenylcyclopropenone sensitization with weekly scalp DPC. TCRdb itself ran the RACE reads through MiXCR, one entry per CDR3 protein. The profile shows around 380,000 distinct CDR3 sequences, 5.5% of them singletons. Sequencing was performed on whole blood, taken in connection with sensitization to the hapten diphenylcyclopropenone (DPC). The receptors derive from a woman under 30 with alopecia areata. Some clones in this sample may be carry-over from other donors' samples.

Ten or more counts support this clonotype. V gene TRBV7-3 combines with J gene TRBJ2-2; the D gene is possibly TRBD1 (6 bases). The CDR3 loop spans 15 amino acids. Trimming left V 3 bases short and J 1 base short, with 9 bases between. The germline CDR1 and CDR2 sequences are SGHTA and FQGTGA. The CDR3 reads CASSFAGVNTGELFF. The CDR3 region has the DNA TGTGCCAGCAGCTTCGCAGGGGTGAACACCGGGGAGCTGTTTTTT.

J is TRBJ1-1 and V is TRBV3-1; unclear D gene. Trimming cost V 2 bases and J 6 bases, with 16 bases left between them. CDR3 length equals 15 residues. Germline loops: CDR1 LGHDT, CDR2 YNNKEL (reference sequence). CDR3 in DNA: TGTGCCAGCAGCCAAATTAGCCGAGGGTCGGCTGAAGCTTTCTTT. It is translated as CASSQISRGSAEAFF. Full variable domain (remainder filled in from reference TRBV3-1 and TRBJ1-1): DTAVSQTPKYLVTQMGNDKSIKCEQNLGHDTMYWYKQDSKKFLKIMFSYNNKELIINETVPNRFSPKSPDKAHLNLHINSLELGDSAVYFCASSQISRGSAEAFFGQGTRLTVV.

CDR3 DNA sequence: TGTGCCAGCAGTACCGGGACTTCTATGAACACTGAAGCTTTCTTT. Translating gives CASSTGTSMNTEAFF. The chain carries TRBV28 and TRBJ1-1; the D gene is possibly TRBD1 (5 bases). The CDR3 length is 15 residues. The germline V gene encodes CDR1 MDHEN and CDR2 SYDVKM. Trimming removed 5 bases at V and 0 bases at J, with 13 bases between.

The table lists this clonotype with many counts. V and J are TRBV5-6 and TRBJ1-3, with D possibly matching TRBD1 (6 bases). CDR3 length: 16 amino acids. The V end was cut by 4 bases, the J end by 0 bases, with 14 bases between. Germline CDR1 SGHDT, CDR2 YYEEEE. CDR3 bases: TGTGCCAGCAGCCCCGGGACACCGAGCTCTGGAAACACCATATATTTT. Its translation: CASSPGTPSSGNTIYF. The full variable domain, its missing parts supplied by reference TRBV5-6 and TRBJ1-3, is DAGVTQSPTHLIKTRGQQVTLRCSPKSGHDTVSWYQQALGQGPQFIFQYYEEEERQRGNFPDRFSGHQFPNYSSELNVNALLLGDSALYLCASSPGTPSSGNTIYFGEGSWLTVV.

There are a few counts of this clonotype. The chain recombines TRBV11-2 with TRBJ2-3; D remains ambiguous. Per germline, CDR1 SGHAT and CDR2 FQNNGV. Between the trimmed V and J ends, which lost 1 base and 2 bases, there was a span of 16 bases. The CDR3 is 17 residues long. The CDR3 sequence is CASSLVPPPSYTDTQYF. CDR3 coding DNA: TGTGCCAGCAGCTTAGTTCCCCCGCCCTCTTACACAGATACGCAGTATTTT.

This clonotype was seen a handful of times. The rearrangement uses TRBV16 and TRBJ2-1; D is undetermined. In germline, CDR1 is KGHSY, CDR2 FQNENV. Between the trimmed V and J ends, which lost 0 bases and 7 bases, there was a span of 10 bases. The CDR3 has 14 residues. The CDR3 coding sequence is TGTGCCAGCAGCCAATCTAGAACTGGGAATGAGCAGTTCTTC. Protein sequence: CASSQSRTGNEQFF.

This clonotype came up many times. J is TRBJ2-7 and V is TRBV29-1; the match to TRBD2 covers 9 bases. With 4 bases clipped from V and 7 bases from J, the junction kept 8 bases outside the gene matches. Germline V gives CDR1 SQVTM, CDR2 ANQGSEA. The CDR3 is 13 amino acids. Here the CDR3 DNA reads TGCAGCGTTGTTTGGACTAGCGCTTTTGAGCAGTACTTC. This sequence encodes CSVVWTSAFEQYF.

Only a few counts were recorded for this clonotype. The CDR3 DNA reads as TGTGCCAGCAGTTTCGGATCAGTCAAAGGGGAAAATGAAGCTTTCTTT. Its protein is CASSFGSVKGENEAFF. The genes are TRBV6-2 or TRBV6-3 and TRBJ1-1; maybe TRBD1 (5 bases). The CDR3 contains 16 residues. Germline V gene sequence: CDR1 MNHEY, CDR2 SVGEGT. V gave up 4 bases and J gave up 7 bases, with 22 bases separating them.

A remark on this clonotype: A read error may be the cause here, since a much bigger clone is one base away. Here the CDR3 DNA reads TGTGCCAGCAGTTTGGGGGCGGGTCAGCCCCAGCAATTT. Residues: CASSLGAGQPQQF. The chain links TRBV12-3 or TRBV12-4 to TRBJ1-5, with a tentative D call TRBD1 (6 bases). There are 13 residues in the CDR3.

This clonotype was counted many times. V usage is TRBV7-8 and J usage is TRBJ2-4; D call uncertain. The CDR3 has 18 residues. Germline CDR1 SGHVS, CDR2 FQNEAQ. Between the trimmed V and J ends, which lost 5 bases and 0 bases, there was a span of 20 bases. Here the CDR3 DNA reads TGTGCCAGCAGCATCATTCCGACGGTTTCCATAGCCAAAAACATTCAGTACTTC. Translating it yields CASSIIPTVSIAKNIQYF.

This clonotype has ten or more counts. The chain recombines TRBV7-9 with TRBJ1-1, with no clear D. Germline values: CDR1 SEHNR, CDR2 FQNEAQ (reference sequence). Trimming shortened V by 1 base and J by 1 base, and 7 bases separated the two germline ends. This CDR3 is 14 amino acids long. The CDR3, as DNA: TGTGCCAGCAGCTTAGGCCGGAGGAACACTGAAGCTTTCTTT. This sequence encodes CASSLGRRNTEAFF.

The table lists this clonotype with many counts. This chain joins TRBV12-3 or TRBV12-4 and TRBJ1-2; unclear D gene. V lost 1 base and J 7 bases, leaving 25 bases between the germline ends. The CDR3 loop spans 18 amino acids. The CDR3 is CASSLVVSTSSRVRGYTF. The CDR3, as DNA: TGTGCCAGCAGTTTAGTTGTGTCGACCTCCTCCAGAGTCCGTGGCTACACCTTC.

Ten or more counts support this clonotype. The genes are TRBV3-1 and TRBJ2-1; 14 nucleotides line up with TRBD2. CDR1 is LGHDT and CDR2 is YNNKEL in the germline V gene (reference sequence). The CDR3 totals 18 residues. V was pared by 4 bases and J by 3 bases, with 8 bases of the junction left unmatched. The CDR3 is CASSLGLAGASVYNEQFF. Written as DNA, the CDR3 is TGTGCCAGCAGCCTGGGACTAGCGGGGGCTTCCGTCTACAATGAGCAGTTCTTC.

This clonotype was detected ten times or more. The rearrangement joins TRBV4-1 to TRBJ1-2; D call uncertain. Trimming cost V 8 bases and J 4 bases, with 26 bases left between them. CDR3 length: 17 amino acids. Looked up from germline, CDR1 is MGHRA and CDR2 is YSYEKL. CDR3 coding DNA: TGCGCCAGCCTTCCCAGAATGGATCCTACGGGTTCCTATGGCTACACCTTC. It encodes CASLPRMDPTGSYGYTF.

In its sample, this clonotype was seen many times. The chain links TRBV9 to TRBJ1-5; D gene ambiguous. CDR1 and CDR2 from the germline V gene are SGDLS and YYNGEE. This CDR3 has 15 amino acids. Trimming removed 0 bases at V and 0 bases at J, with 7 bases between. CDR3 DNA: TGTGCCAGCAGCGTAGAAGCGCATAGCAATCAGCCCCAGCATTTT. This codes for CASSVEAHSNQPQHF.

This clonotype was seen only a few times. The chain couples TRBV7-2 to TRBJ2-3; TRBD2 matches 11 bases. The trim removed 5 bases at V and 8 bases at J, leaving 9 bases unmatched. CDR3 length: 15 residues. The germline CDR1 and CDR2 sequences are SGHTA and FQGNSA. The CDR3 loop is CASSPLPTSGGTQYF. DNA for the CDR3: TGTGCCAGCAGCCCCCTCCCTACTAGCGGGGGTACGCAGTATTTT. Based on the CDR3 plus reference TRBV7-2 and TRBJ2-3, the full variable domain is GAGVSQSPSNKVTEKGKDVELRCDPISGHTALYWYRQSLGQGLEFLIYFQGNSAPDKSGLPSDRFSAERTGGSVSTLTIQRTQQEDSAVYLCASSPLPTSGGTQYFGPGTRLTVL.

The rearrangement joins TRBV27 to TRBJ1-2; D not resolved. The CDR3 extends over 13 amino acids. The V end was cut by 4 bases, the J end by 5 bases, with 11 bases between. The germline V gene encodes CDR1 MNHEY and CDR2 SMNVEV (reference sequence). CDR3 coding DNA: TGTGCCAGCAGTTCTGGAGGGCCGTATGGCTACACCTTC. Translation gives CASSSGGPYGYTF.

The table lists this clonotype with a few counts. The chain links TRBV6-6 to TRBJ2-5; 10 bases line up with TRBD2. The V and J ends lost 3 bases and 3 bases, in that order; junction bases with no gene match: 10. The CDR3 loop spans 17 amino acids. Germline-derived CDR1 and CDR2 are MNHNY and SVGAGI (reference sequence). As DNA, the CDR3 is TGTGCCAGCAGTTATTTTCCCCAAGCGGGGGGGAAAGAGACCCAGTACTTC. Amino acid sequence: CASSYFPQAGGKETQYF.

The chain joins TRBV9 to TRBJ1-6; no clear D gene. Germline V gives CDR1 SGDLS, CDR2 YYNGEE. Trimming removed 3 bases at V and 10 bases at J, with 8 bases between. The CDR3 has 12 residues. DNA of the CDR3: TGTGCCAGCAGCGGAGCGTCATCACCCCTCCACTTT. Translating gives CASSGASSPLHF.

The chain links TRBV7-9 to TRBJ1-2, with D possibly matching TRBD1 (5 bases). The germline V and J ends were trimmed by 0 bases and 3 bases, with 14 bases remaining between them. The CDR3 is 16 amino acids. Germline-derived CDR1 and CDR2 are SEHNR and FQNEAQ (reference sequence). The CDR3 loop reads CASSLASREYDYGYTF. The CDR3 coding sequence is TGTGCCAGCAGCTTAGCGTCCAGGGAGTATGACTATGGCTACACCTTC.

Only a few counts were recorded for this clonotype. The V call is TRBV11-2, the J call TRBJ1-1, with D possibly TRBD1 on 6 matching bases. CDR1 is SGHAT and CDR2 is FQNNGV in the germline V gene. V lost 3 bases to trimming and J lost 5 bases, with 13 bases between them. This CDR3 is 14 amino acids long. CDR3 region: CASSLSGAETEAFF. As DNA, the CDR3 is TGTGCCAGCAGCTTGTCAGGGGCTGAGACTGAAGCTTTCTTT.

This clonotype was observed many times. The chain combines TRBV18 with TRBJ1-5, with 11 bases aligning to TRBD1. CDR3 length: 16 amino acids. Trimming removed 3 bases from V and 5 bases from J; junction bases left unmatched: 6. Germline CDR1 KGHSH, CDR2 LQKENI. The CDR3 region is CASSPPGTGGYQPQHF. The CDR3 DNA reads TGTGCCAGCTCACCTCCTGGGACAGGGGGATATCAGCCCCAGCATTTT.

At least ten counts were recorded for this clonotype. The chain is built from TRBV2 and TRBJ1-2; D gene uncertain. Germline CDR1 is SNHLY and CDR2 is FYNNEI. Trimming shortened V by 2 bases and J by 4 bases, and 5 bases separated the two germline ends. The CDR3 has 12 amino acids. The CDR3 sequence: CASSERPYGYTF. CDR3 coding DNA: TGTGCCAGCAGTGAAAGGCCCTATGGCTACACCTTC.

The chain joins TRBV7-2 to TRBJ2-3; the match to TRBD1 covers 7 bases. The CDR3 extends over 15 amino acids. Germline V gives CDR1 SGHTA, CDR2 FQGNSA. The J segment lost 4 bases and the V segment lost 2 bases, leaving 6 bases of the junction unmatched. Here the CDR3 reads CASSLRQGQADTQYF. As DNA, the CDR3 is TGTGCCAGCAGCTTACGACAGGGTCAGGCAGATACGCAGTATTTT.

V and J are TRBV6-5 and TRBJ1-1; D not resolved. CDR3 length equals 14 residues. The germline CDR1 and CDR2 sequences are MNHEY and SVGAGI. The V end was cut by 0 bases, the J end by 2 bases, with 7 bases between. The CDR3 is CASSYSIVNTEAFF. CDR3 bases: TGTGCCAGCAGTTACTCGATAGTAAACACTGAAGCTTTCTTT.

This clonotype appeared many times. The chain recombines TRBV23-1 with TRBJ2-2; 7 bases map to TRBD1. TRBV23-1 is placed among ORFs of uncertain function. The CDR3 contains 17 residues. Trimming took 0 bases from V and 5 from J; bases not matched to a gene: 9. The CDR3 spells CASSQSLGTAPTGELFF. As DNA, the CDR3 is TGCGCCAGCAGTCAATCGCTGGGGACAGCCCCAACCGGGGAGCTGTTTTTT.

This clonotype was detected a few times. The chain recombines TRBV6-5 with TRBJ2-3; D is perhaps TRBD1 (6 bases). Germline values: CDR1 MNHEY, CDR2 SVGAGI. This CDR3 comprises 16 residues. V lost 5 bases and J lost 4, with 19 bases in between. The CDR3 spells CASSGPESEGADTQYF. The DNA for the CDR3 is TGTGCCAGCAGTGGCCCTGAAAGCGAGGGGGCAGATACGCAGTATTTT.

The chain uses TRBV7-9 and TRBJ1-1; D is unresolved. Germline V gives CDR1 SEHNR, CDR2 FQNEAQ (reference sequence). The CDR3 runs 16 residues. Trimming pared 3 bases from V and 1 base from J, leaving 15 bases between. The CDR3 region is CASSLWTGIENTEAFF. Here the CDR3 DNA reads TGTGCCAGCAGCTTGTGGACTGGGATAGAGAACACTGAAGCTTTCTTT.

This clonotype appeared many times. The rearrangement joins TRBV6-2 or TRBV6-3 to TRBJ1-5, with a weak D call TRBD1 (5 bases). The CDR3 is 15 residues long. V lost 5 bases, J lost 0 bases, and 11 bases lay in between. Germline V gives CDR1 MNHEY, CDR2 SVGEGT. The CDR3 is CASSRTRNSNQPQHF. As DNA, the CDR3 is TGTGCCAGCAGTCGGACACGGAATAGCAATCAGCCCCAGCATTTT.